This passage covers 24 T cell receptor beta chains from one sample sequenced in a study of blood T cells in healthy people across ages. A J-beta primer mix and a sample-barcoded 5' primer were used in a second PCR of about 7 to 12 cycles. Using its own MiXCR run on the 5' RACE reads, TCRdb lists one record per CDR3 protein. The table has approximately 1.5 million distinct CDR3 sequences, about 42% seen once. The sequenced material came from blood. The source of these receptors is a woman between 18 and 30 years old in good health.

This rearrangement joins TRBV20-1 to TRBJ1-5; TRBD1 might be the D (5 bases). Germline CDR1 is DFQATT and CDR2 is SNEGSKA (reference sequence). Between the trimmed V and J ends, which lost 5 bases and 3 bases, there was a span of 17 bases. The CDR3 has 15 residues. The CDR3 DNA is TGCAGTGCTCCTAGGGCGGGGCTTGACAATCAGCCCCAGCATTTT. Translation gives CSAPRAGLDNQPQHF.

This clonotype has more than one count but fewer than ten. The rearrangement joins TRBV10-3 to TRBJ2-7; 7 nucleotides agree with TRBD1. CDR3 length: 14 residues. V lost 3 bases and J lost 2; bases outside the gene matches: 4. Germline CDR1 reads ENHRY; CDR2 reads SYGVKD. CDR3 sequence (DNA): TGTGCCATCAGTGACGGGACAGTAACCTACGAGCAGTACTTC. It codes for CAISDGTVTYEQYF.

The chain employs TRBV6-5 and TRBJ2-1, with a possible D match to TRBD2 (5 bases). The DNA end is a closer match to TRBJ2-7, so the J assignment may be wrong. CDR3 length equals 14 residues. Germline CDR1 reads MNHEY; CDR2 reads SVGAGI. The CDR3 DNA reads TGTGCCAGCAGTTCAAGCGGAAACTACAATGAGCAGTACTTC. This gives the protein CASSSSGNYNEQYF.

The rearrangement uses TRBV29-1 and TRBJ2-7; D is perhaps TRBD1 or TRBD2 (5 bases each). CDR3 size: 13 residues. Germline V gene lookup returns CDR1 SQVTM and CDR2 ANQGSEA. The V and J ends lost 3 bases and 3 bases respectively, with 12 bases between them. The CDR3 reads CSVDGHGGYEQYF. CDR3 bases: TGCAGCGTTGATGGGCATGGGGGCTACGAGCAGTACTTC.

At least ten counts were recorded for this clonotype. This sequence joins TRBV4-3 and TRBJ1-2, with 7 bases aligning to TRBD1. The V segment lost 3 bases and the J segment 0 bases; nucleotides outside the gene matches: 4. Germline CDR1 is LGHNA and CDR2 is YSLEER. This CDR3 is built from 15 residues. The CDR3 DNA reads TGCGCCAGCAGCCACCCGGACAGGTCTAACTATGGCTACACCTTC. Residues: CASSHPDRSNYGYTF.

The chain employs TRBV7-3 and TRBJ1-1; a weak D match, TRBD1 (5 bases). The CDR3 covers 14 residues. Germline lookup yields CDR1 SGHTA and CDR2 FQGTGA. Trimming removed 6 bases from V and 5 bases from J, with 16 bases in between. CDR3 amino acids: CASSSRDPGTEAFF. CDR3 in DNA: TGTGCCAGCAGTTCCAGGGACCCGGGGACTGAAGCTTTCTTT.

The J gene is TRBJ1-2, the V gene TRBV10-3, with 7 bases identical to TRBD1. The CDR3 consists of 14 residues. With 6 bases clipped from V and 4 bases from J, the junction kept 8 bases outside the gene matches. Germline CDR1 is ENHRY and CDR2 is SYGVKD. The DNA of the CDR3 is TGTGCCATCAGCTTTGGACAGGAAAGCTATGGCTACACCTTC. The encoded protein is CAISFGQESYGYTF.

In its sample, this clonotype was seen a few times. The rearrangement uses TRBV20-1 and TRBJ2-4; D gene ambiguous. Trimming stripped 4 bases from V and 6 bases from J, with 19 bases between. The CDR3 extends over 15 amino acids. CDR1 and CDR2 from the germline V gene are DFQATT and SNEGSKA (reference sequence). This CDR3 is CSAIPPLRILNIQYF. The CDR3 DNA sequence: TGCAGTGCTATACCCCCCCTGAGAATTCTAAACATTCAGTACTTC.

The V and J genes are TRBV20-1 and TRBJ1-6; D unresolved. Germline loops: CDR1 DFQATT, CDR2 SNEGSKA (reference sequence). Trimming shortened V by 0 bases and J by 9 bases, and 15 bases separated the two germline ends. The CDR3 totals 15 residues. CDR3 protein: CSARDGGSPGSPLHF. The CDR3 coding sequence is TGCAGTGCTAGAGATGGAGGATCTCCGGGTTCACCCCTCCACTTT.

This chain uses TRBV27 with TRBJ1-1; D is possibly TRBD1 (5 bases). This CDR3 is 16 amino acids long. The germline V gene has CDR1 MNHEY and CDR2 SMNVEV (reference sequence). V was clipped by 6 bases and J by 4 bases, with 21 bases between them. In DNA form, the CDR3 reads TGTGCCAGCAGCCAAATTCTGGGGGGTTTTGGCACTGAAGCTTTCTTT. This encodes CASSQILGGFGTEAFF.

This clonotype was found a few times. The chain joins TRBV9 to TRBJ2-3; no definite D call. CDR3 length: 12 residues. V lost 0 bases to trimming and J lost 6 bases, with 5 bases between them. The germline V gene encodes CDR1 SGDLS and CDR2 YYNGEE. The CDR3 sequence: CASSVAMDTQYF. CDR3 sequence (DNA): TGTGCCAGCAGCGTAGCCATGGATACGCAGTATTTT.

J is TRBJ2-7 and V is TRBV4-1, with 9 bases matching TRBD1. The CDR3 loop spans 16 amino acids. J lost 3 bases, V lost 1 base, and 7 bases had no gene match. Per germline, CDR1 MGHRA and CDR2 YSYEKL. As DNA, the CDR3 is TGCGCCAGCAGCCAAGTGGGAACAGGGGGCTTCTACGAGCAGTACTTC. Its translation: CASSQVGTGGFYEQYF.

A single count supports this clonotype. The rearrangement uses TRBV11-1 and TRBJ2-7, with D tentatively TRBD1 or TRBD2 (5 bases each). The germline V and J ends were trimmed by 11 bases and 7 bases, with 21 bases remaining between them. Germline lookup yields CDR1 SGHAT and CDR2 FQDESV (reference sequence). CDR3 length: 13 residues. CDR3 protein: CACEGDLYNEQYF. In nucleotides, the CDR3 is TGTGCCTGTGAAGGGGACCTCTACAATGAGCAGTACTTC.

This chain links TRBV5-5 with TRBJ2-3, with D uncertain. The ends were cut back, 0 bases at V and 2 bases at J, with 16 bases in the middle. This CDR3 comprises 17 residues. Germline V gives CDR1 SGHKS, CDR2 YYEKEE (reference sequence). The DNA for the CDR3 is TGTGCCAGCAGCTTGGTCCCTGACCCTCAGCCCACAGATACGCAGTATTTT. It yields the protein CASSLVPDPQPTDTQYF.

The J gene is TRBJ2-5, the V gene TRBV2; D call uncertain. Germline CDR1 SNHLY, CDR2 FYNNEI. V gave up 4 bases and J gave up 5 bases, with 14 bases separating them. There are 14 residues in the CDR3. The DNA for the CDR3 is TGTGCCAGCAGTGTTCAGGTCGATCCGGAGACCCAGTACTTC. Its protein product is CASSVQVDPETQYF.

This chain joins TRBV29-1 and TRBJ2-1; 10 bases map to TRBD2. Germline V gene sequence: CDR1 SQVTM, CDR2 ANQGSEA. The CDR3 runs 12 residues. The ends lost 4 bases at V and 13 bases at J; junction bases unmatched: 7. The chain's CDR3 is CSVVPAGGSQFF. CDR3 coding DNA: TGCAGCGTTGTTCCAGCGGGGGGGAGTCAGTTCTTC.

The gene calls are TRBV11-3 and TRBJ2-5, with TRBD1 matching over 9 bases. The germline gives CDR1 SGHNT, CDR2 YENEEA. This CDR3 has 13 residues. Trimming took 9 bases from V and 3 from J; bases not matched to a gene: 5. The CDR3 DNA is TGTGCCAGTCAGGACAGGGGTAAAGAGACCCAGTACTTC. Translated: CASQDRGKETQYF.

The V gene is TRBV30, the J gene TRBJ1-2, with D perhaps TRBD1 (6 bases). The CDR3 covers 14 residues. Trimming took off 5 bases at V and 5 bases at J, with 18 bases between the two ends. CDR1 is GTSNPN and CDR2 is SVGIG in the germline V gene (reference sequence). In nucleotides, the CDR3 is TGTGCCTGGCTTCTAGAGAAGGGGGTGTATGGCTACACCTTC. This sequence encodes CAWLLEKGVYGYTF.

The chain recombines TRBV18 with TRBJ2-1; weak D call: TRBD2 (5 bases). CDR1 is KGHSH, CDR2 LQKENI, per germline. The CDR3 extends over 15 amino acids. V lost 3 bases and J 0 bases, leaving 9 bases between the germline ends. CDR3 DNA: TGTGCCAGCTCACCGCAGCGGACCTCCTACAATGAGCAGTTCTTC. Translating gives CASSPQRTSYNEQFF.

The chain links TRBV15 to TRBJ2-2; D uncertain. The germline V gene has CDR1 LNHNV and CDR2 YYDKDF (reference sequence). Between the trimmed V and J ends, which lost 1 base and 4 bases, there was a span of 10 bases. The CDR3 spans 15 residues. CDR3 amino acids: CATSRVGYSTGELFF. The CDR3 DNA reads as TGTGCCACCAGCAGAGTCGGCTACTCCACCGGGGAGCTGTTTTTT.

This chain uses TRBV9 with TRBJ2-2; TRBD2 agrees at 9 bases. Losses at the gene ends were 1 base for V and 4 bases for J; bases not matched to a gene: 5. Germline values: CDR1 SGDLS, CDR2 YYNGEE. This CDR3 comprises 16 residues. The DNA for the CDR3 is TGTGCCAGCAGCGTATTTAGCGGGAGTGTCACCGGGGAGCTGTTTTTT. Protein product: CASSVFSGSVTGELFF.

This CDR3 reads CSSHLVDSNEQFF. As DNA, the CDR3 is TGCAGCTCCCATTTGGTGGACAGCAATGAGCAGTTCTTC. The chain carries TRBV29-1 and TRBJ2-1; a possible D gene is TRBD1 (6 bases). The CDR3 covers 13 residues. Between the trimmed V and J ends, which lost 8 bases and 6 bases, there was a span of 17 bases. Germline V gene lookup returns CDR1 SQVTM and CDR2 ANQGSEA.

J is TRBJ1-5 and V is TRBV27; 12 bases map to TRBD1. CDR1 and CDR2 (germline): MNHEY, SMNVEV (reference sequence). This CDR3 contains 14 residues. V shed 8 bases and J 6 bases; nucleotides not matched to a gene: 5. The CDR3 sequence is CASRDRGRVQPQHF. Written as DNA, the CDR3 is TGTGCCAGCCGGGACAGGGGGCGCGTTCAGCCCCAGCATTTT.

This clonotype was detected only a few times. The chain joins TRBV25-1 to TRBJ2-1; D is ambiguous. Trimming removed 8 bases at V and 6 bases at J, with 32 bases between. Looked up from germline, CDR1 is MGHDK and CDR2 is SYGVNS. The CDR3 consists of 19 residues. DNA of the CDR3: TGTGCCAGCCCTATCTCCTTTGTTAAACCGGGCTTTCCTTCCAATGAGCAGTTCTTC. This codes for CASPISFVKPGFPSNEQFF.